One and the same sample provided the 24 T cell receptor beta chains below, sequenced in a study of Graves' ophthalmopathy and Graves' hyperthyroidism. The sequenced template was RNA, covering the TCR beta CDR3 region. In the first round, RT-PCR was carried out with HTBI primers, and a multiplex PCR formed the second round. One entry per CDR3 protein results from TCRdb running MiXCR on the multiplex PCR reads. The table shows 220,000 or so distinct CDR3 sequences, with around a fifth occurring only once. The sample consisted of peripheral blood. All receptors derive from a woman between 50 and 59 years old with Graves' ophthalmopathy.

The V gene is TRBV2, the J gene TRBJ2-4; 9 bases match TRBD2. The V gene end was trimmed by 6 bases and the J gene end by 2 bases; junction bases not matched to a gene: 11. The germline V gene has CDR1 SNHLY and CDR2 FYNNEI. This CDR3 region has 17 residues. The CDR3 here is CASSARGLAGPKNIQYF. The CDR3 DNA follows: TGTGCCAGCAGCGCGAGGGGTCTAGCGGGACCCAAAAACATTCAGTACTTC.

This clonotype was counted many times. This sequence joins TRBV10-3 and TRBJ1-3; D is unresolved. This CDR3 comprises 13 residues. V was clipped by 2 bases and J by 4 bases, with 6 bases between them. Germline V gives CDR1 ENHRY, CDR2 SYGVKD. The CDR3 sequence: CAISEDIGNTIYF. Here the CDR3 DNA reads TGTGCCATCAGTGAGGATATCGGAAACACCATATATTTT.

This clonotype was picked up many times. V is TRBV12-3 or TRBV12-4 and J is TRBJ1-1; possible D gene TRBD1, 6 bases. V was shortened by 2 bases and J by 10 bases, with 11 bases between the two germline ends. CDR3 length equals 12 residues. The CDR3 loop is CASSLTGTRAFF. Here the CDR3 DNA reads TGTGCCAGCAGTTTAACCGGGACACGAGCTTTCTTT.

This clonotype came up a few times. The chain couples TRBV30 to TRBJ2-7; 8 nucleotides line up with TRBD2. From germline, CDR1 is GTSNPN and CDR2 SVGIG (reference sequence). J lost 6 bases, V lost 3 bases, and 7 bases had no gene match. The CDR3 consists of 13 residues. DNA for the CDR3: TGTGCCTGGAGCAGGAAAAGCGGGGGCGAGCAGTACTTC. This gives the protein CAWSRKSGGEQYF.

The V gene is TRBV6-1, the J gene TRBJ2-4, with D perhaps assigned TRBD1 or TRBD2 (5 bases each). The ends were cut back, 3 bases at V and 0 bases at J, with 6 bases in the middle. CDR1 and CDR2 from the germline V gene are MNHNS and SASEGT. This CDR3 region has 14 residues. In nucleotides, the CDR3 is TGTGCCAGCAGTGAGGGGGTAGCCAAAAACATTCAGTACTTC. As protein: CASSEGVAKNIQYF.

Only one count was recorded for this clonotype. The genes are TRBV24-1 and TRBJ2-6; 7 bases align to TRBD1. CDR3 length: 14 amino acids. Germline V gene data show CDR1 as KGHDR and CDR2 as SFDVKD. The junction had 1 base not matched to a gene; V was cut back by 4 bases and J by 5 bases. The CDR3 nucleotides are TGTGCCACCAGTGAAGGGGGCCGGGCCAACGTCCTGACTTTC. It specifies CATSEGGRANVLTF.

In this sample, this clonotype turned up many times. The rearrangement links TRBV6-1 to TRBJ1-1, with D perhaps TRBD1 (5 bases). Germline V gives CDR1 MNHNS, CDR2 SASEGT. Between the trimmed V and J ends, which lost 4 bases and 1 base, there was a span of 10 bases. The CDR3 contains 14 residues. The CDR3 coding sequence is TGTGCCAGCAGTGGGGGCAGCTCGAACACTGAAGCTTTCTTT. It is translated as CASSGGSSNTEAFF.

This clonotype was seen at least ten times. The V gene is TRBV7-9, the J gene TRBJ2-5, with a weak D call TRBD2 (6 bases). Germline values: CDR1 SEHNR, CDR2 FQNEAQ (reference sequence). V was shortened by 5 bases and J by 2 bases, with 18 bases between the two germline ends. This CDR3 is 16 amino acids long. This CDR3 is CASSRGTVGGQETQYF. The CDR3 DNA reads as TGTGCCAGCAGCCGCGGGACCGTGGGCGGTCAAGAGACCCAGTACTTC. Variable domain in full (rest from reference TRBV7-9 and TRBJ2-5): DTGVSQNPRHKITKRGQNVTFRCDPISEHNRLYWYRQTLGQGPEFLTYFQNEAQLEKSRLLSDRFSAERPKGSFSTLEIQRTEQGDSAMYLCASSRGTVGGQETQYFGPGTRLLVL.

This chain uses TRBV6-2 or TRBV6-3 with TRBJ1-2, with a tentative D call TRBD1 (6 bases). The CDR3 spans 14 residues. CDR1 MNHEY and CDR2 SVGEGT come from the germline V gene. Between the trimmed V and J ends, which lost 7 bases and 8 bases, there was a span of 20 bases. The CDR3 DNA sequence: TGTGCCAGCACCTCGGCGGGGGCGTCGGCAGGCTACACCTTC. As protein: CASTSAGASAGYTF.

Details on this clonotype: This sequence may be a read error, since a much larger clone differs from it by one base. This chain joins TRBV30 and TRBJ2-7; D call uncertain. This CDR3 is 11 amino acids long. Germline CDR1 reads GTSNPN; CDR2 reads SVGIG (reference sequence). CDR3 sequence reads: CAWGVQYEQYF. CDR3 sequence (DNA): TGTGCCTGGGGTGTCCAATACGAGCAGTACTTC.

Ten or more counts support this clonotype. The CDR3 reads CASNGGLGNQPQHF. CDR3 nucleotides: TGTGCCAGCAATGGGGGGCTGGGCAATCAGCCCCAGCATTTT. The chain employs TRBV6-1 and TRBJ1-5; perhaps TRBD1 as D (6 bases). V shed 7 bases and J shed 2 bases, with 12 bases lying between them. Germline loops: CDR1 MNHNS, CDR2 SASEGT. CDR3 length equals 14 residues.

This clonotype has just a few counts. V and J are TRBV28 and TRBJ2-7; TRBD2 matches at 11 bases. The trim removed 6 bases at V and 7 bases at J, leaving 11 bases unmatched. CDR3 size: 15 residues. From germline, CDR1 is MDHEN and CDR2 SYDVKM. CDR3 nucleotides: TGTGCCAGCAGCCTAACACTAGCGGGAGCGAGGGAGCAGTACTTC. Translation: CASSLTLAGAREQYF.

This clonotype was picked up one time. This may stem from a read error, because a much larger clone lies one nucleotide away. This chain links TRBV20-1 with TRBJ1-3; possibly TRBD1 for D (5 bases). Deletions cut 7 bases from V and 0 bases from J, with 19 bases between. Germline lookup yields CDR1 DFQATT and CDR2 SNEGSKA (reference sequence). The CDR3 covers 16 residues. CDR3: CSDAEGIPSSGNTIYF. The CDR3 DNA reads TGCAGTGATGCTGAGGGGATCCCGTCCTCTGGAAACACCATATATTTT.

This clonotype was seen repeatedly, ten times or more. The chain is built from TRBV5-1 and TRBJ2-7; D gene ambiguous. CDR1 SGHRS and CDR2 YFSETQ come from the germline V gene. V was pared by 0 bases and J by 4 bases, with 8 bases between. The CDR3 extends over 13 amino acids. In DNA, the CDR3 is TGCGCCAGCAGCTTGGCTCGCTCTTACGAGCAGTACTTC. It specifies CASSLARSYEQYF.

This clonotype came up many times. The V and J genes are TRBV2 and TRBJ1-1; no clear D. CDR1 and CDR2 from the germline V gene are SNHLY and FYNNEI. The CDR3 loop spans 15 amino acids. Trimming cost V 0 bases and J 1 base, with 9 bases left between them. The CDR3: CASSEARAGNTEAFF. CDR3 coding DNA: TGTGCCAGCAGTGAAGCTCGGGCAGGGAACACTGAAGCTTTCTTT.

V is TRBV20-1 and J is TRBJ1-5; 10 bases line up with TRBD1. Trimming cost V 3 bases and J 7 bases; bases outside gene matches: 6. The germline V gene encodes CDR1 DFQATT and CDR2 SNEGSKA (reference sequence). CDR3 length: 14 amino acids. In DNA, the CDR3 is TGCAGTGCTAGGGTGGGACAGGGGCCCCAGCCCCAGCATTTT. Protein product: CSARVGQGPQPQHF.

This clonotype has ten or more counts. The V call is TRBV27, the J call TRBJ1-5; possibly TRBD1 for D (5 bases). CDR1 and CDR2 (germline): MNHEY, SMNVEV (reference sequence). This CDR3 contains 16 residues. Trimming took off 6 bases at V and 1 base at J, with 16 bases between the two ends. The DNA for the CDR3 is TGTGCCAGCAGCCGGATGGGACCGATGAGCAATCAGCCCCAGCATTTT. Its translation is CASSRMGPMSNQPQHF.

This clonotype was counted at least ten times. The gene calls are TRBV15 and TRBJ1-1; no definite D call. Germline CDR1 LNHNV, CDR2 YYDKDF (reference sequence). Trimming removed 1 base at V and 1 base at J, with 7 bases between. The CDR3 covers 14 residues. The CDR3 region has the DNA TGTGCCACCAGCAGAGGACACAAGAACACTGAAGCTTTCTTT. It yields the protein CATSRGHKNTEAFF.

The table lists this clonotype with many counts. The chain is built from TRBV2 and TRBJ2-7; 8 nucleotides line up with TRBD2. Trimming cost V 6 bases and J 6 bases; bases outside gene matches: 13. CDR1 and CDR2 from the germline V gene are SNHLY and FYNNEI. CDR3 length: 15 amino acids. DNA for the CDR3: TGTGCCAGCAGCCCGATCGGGGGGGTCCGGGGCGAGCAGTACTTC. Its translation is CASSPIGGVRGEQYF.

This clonotype was seen repeatedly, ten times or more. The chain joins TRBV5-5 to TRBJ1-2; no definite D call. The CDR3 runs 14 residues. The germline V and J ends were trimmed by 0 bases and 2 bases, with 8 bases remaining between them. Germline V CDR1 and CDR2: SGHKS, YYEKEE (reference sequence). The chain's CDR3 is CASSLANLNYGYTF. The CDR3 nucleotides are TGTGCCAGCAGCTTGGCTAATTTAAACTATGGCTACACCTTC.

The CDR3 region is CSVVSGRDTEAFF. Here the CDR3 DNA reads TGCAGCGTTGTATCGGGGCGGGACACTGAAGCTTTCTTT. The V call is TRBV29-1, the J call TRBJ1-1, with a tentative D call TRBD1 (5 bases). In germline, CDR1 is SQVTM, CDR2 ANQGSEA. The ends were cut back, 4 bases at V and 3 bases at J, with 12 bases in the middle. The CDR3 consists of 13 residues.

The chain links TRBV24-1 to TRBJ2-7; D not certain. This CDR3 region has 14 residues. Germline assignment: CDR1 KGHDR and CDR2 SFDVKD. Trimming took off 3 bases at V and 0 bases at J, with 8 bases between the two ends. Here the CDR3 reads CATSDGSSSYEQYF. The CDR3 DNA reads TGTGCCACCAGTGATGGCAGTAGCTCCTACGAGCAGTACTTC.

This clonotype came up many times. J is TRBJ2-5 and V is TRBV20-1, with 9 positions matching TRBD2. V lost 7 bases and J lost 2; bases outside the gene matches: 11. Germline CDR1 and CDR2: DFQATT and SNEGSKA (reference sequence). The CDR3 extends over 15 amino acids. The CDR3 is CSVTRAGGGQETQYF. DNA of the CDR3: TGCAGTGTAACCCGGGCGGGAGGGGGGCAAGAGACCCAGTACTTC.

This clonotype was recorded many times. Here the CDR3 reads CASSSAGTIYEQYF. The DNA of the CDR3 is TGCGCCAGCAGCTCCGCCGGGACCATCTACGAGCAGTACTTC. V usage is TRBV5-1 and J usage is TRBJ2-7; TRBD1 or TRBD2 may be the D gene (5 bases each). With 3 bases removed from V and 3 bases from J, the gap between germline ends came to 13 bases. Germline V CDR1 and CDR2: SGHRS, YFSETQ. The CDR3 is made up of 14 amino acids.